This TCR beta chain was retrieved from a study of blood T cell repertoires in COVID-19. Study as a whole: COVID-19 samples, acute and convalescent, were from the United States, Italy and Spain. The analysed material was cDNA or gDNA that came from T cells, B-cell-depleted T cells, or PBMCs.

In the study's own analysis: It was from reference gene primer amplification that nucleated cell counts were estimated. Generated by immunoSEQ multiplex PCR, the TCRdb table keeps only in-frame clones and is missing some. The V and J calls and clone size were taken over from that table, and D and trimming were inferred from the DNA. The sample has 180,000 or so clones, roughly 90% seen once. Germline CDR1 reads SGHVS; CDR2 reads FNYEAQ. The CDR3 covers 15 residues. The V end lost 5 bases, the J end lost 3 bases, and 17 bases lay between the germline ends. This receptor was identified in a young man with active or convalescent COVID-19. The genes are TRBV7-6 and TRBJ2-7; D is perhaps TRBD2 (6 bases). What was sequenced was peripheral blood. This CDR3 reads CASSKKWGDGYEQYF. CDR3 bases: TGTGCCAGCAGCAAAAAATGGGGGGACGGCTACGAGCAGTACTTC. The full variable domain, with the rest looked up from reference TRBV7-6 and TRBJ2-7, is GAGVSQSPRYKVTKRGQDVALRCDPISGHVSLYWYRQALGQGPEFLTYFNYEAQQDKSGLPNDRFSAERPEGSISTLTIQRTEQRDSAMYRCASSKKWGDGYEQYFGPGTRLTVT.